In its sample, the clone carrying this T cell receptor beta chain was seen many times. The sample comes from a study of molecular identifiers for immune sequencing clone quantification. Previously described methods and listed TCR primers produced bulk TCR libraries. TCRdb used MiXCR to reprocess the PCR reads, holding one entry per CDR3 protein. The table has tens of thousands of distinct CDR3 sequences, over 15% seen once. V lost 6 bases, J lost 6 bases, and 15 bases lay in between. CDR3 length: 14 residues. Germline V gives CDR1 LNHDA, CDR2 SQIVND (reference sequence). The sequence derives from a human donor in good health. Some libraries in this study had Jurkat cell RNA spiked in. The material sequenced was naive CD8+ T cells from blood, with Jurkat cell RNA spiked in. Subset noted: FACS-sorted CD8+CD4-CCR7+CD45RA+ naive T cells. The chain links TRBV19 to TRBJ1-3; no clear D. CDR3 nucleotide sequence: TGTGCCAGTAGCCAAGGAGCCATTTTAAACACCATATATTTT. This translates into CASSQGAILNTIYF.